The 24 T cell receptor beta chains below were found in one sample sequenced in a study of PD-1 blockade in classical Hodgkin lymphoma. Relapse after autologous stem cell transplantation occurred in every patient, and brentuximab vedotin exposure varied. TCRdb keeps only in-frame clones here, not all; method: immunoSEQ multiplex PCR. The data contain some 64,000 clones, approximately 92% of them singletons. The source material was peripheral blood mononuclear cells (PBMCs), sampled at baseline. Source of these receptors: a human donor with classical Hodgkin lymphoma.

This sequence joins TRBV5-1 and TRBJ2-5; D uncertain. Germline CDR1 is SGHRS and CDR2 is YFSETQ. The CDR3 spans 12 residues. V lost 0 bases and J 5 bases, leaving 5 bases between the germline ends. CDR3 amino acids: CASSLEVETQYF. CDR3 bases: TGCGCCAGCAGCTTGGAGGTTGAGACCCAGTACTTC.

The chain combines TRBV23-1 with TRBJ1-5; no clear D. TRBV23-1 has ORF status, its function being uncertain. The CDR3 has 15 residues. The V and J ends lost 8 bases and 1 base respectively, with 15 bases between them. The CDR3 DNA follows: TGCGCCAGCTTCCCTCGTTCGGGGAGCAATCAGCCCCAGCATTTT. Translating gives CASFPRSGSNQPQHF.

CDR3 nucleotides: TGTGCCTGGAGAGACCCTCAGGGGTACACCGGGGAGCTGTTTTTT. As protein: CAWRDPQGYTGELFF. The chain recombines TRBV30 with TRBJ2-2, with TRBD1 as a possible D gene (6 bases). The CDR3 has 15 amino acids. V shed 3 bases and J shed 3 bases, with 14 bases lying between them. Looked up from germline, CDR1 is GTSNPN and CDR2 is SVGIG (reference sequence). Full variable domain (missing parts from reference TRBV30 and TRBJ2-2): SQTIHQWPATLVQPVGSPLSLECTVEGTSNPNLYWYRQAAGRGLQLLFYSVGIGQISSEVPQNLSASRPQDRQFILSSKKLLLSDSGFYLCAWRDPQGYTGELFFGEGSRLTVL.

The gene calls are TRBV7-9 and TRBJ2-1, with TRBD2 matching over 9 bases. The CDR3 has 14 residues. In germline, CDR1 is SEHNR, CDR2 FQNEAQ (reference sequence). V lost 5 bases, J lost 9 bases, and 8 bases stayed unmatched. The CDR3 reads CASSELAGFGEQFF. The CDR3 DNA sequence: TGTGCCAGCAGCGAGCTAGCGGGGTTCGGTGAGCAGTTCTTC.

This chain links TRBV7-9 with TRBJ2-6; D remains unclear. Deletions cut 4 bases from V and 4 bases from J, with 11 bases between. This CDR3 has 15 residues. Germline V gene data show CDR1 as SEHNR and CDR2 as FQNEAQ (reference sequence). In nucleotides, the CDR3 is TGTGCCAGCAGCTATTCGCCCTTGGGGGCCAACGTCCTGACTTTC. Translated, it gives CASSYSPLGANVLTF.

This clone was seen only once. V usage is TRBV10-3 and J usage is TRBJ1-6, with 7 bases identical to TRBD1. CDR3 length: 15 amino acids. Germline V CDR1 and CDR2: ENHRY, SYGVKD. V lost 2 bases, J lost 8 bases, and 6 bases stayed unmatched. The CDR3 DNA follows: TGTGCCATCAGTGAGGACAGGGAGTTAGATTCACCCCTCCACTTT. Translated, it gives CAISEDRELDSPLHF.

This clone appeared a few times. This chain links TRBV10-3 with TRBJ1-3; D may be TRBD1 (6 bases). V lost 9 bases, J lost 4 bases, and 10 bases lay in between. The germline CDR1 and CDR2 sequences are ENHRY and SYGVKD. The CDR3 runs to 12 residues. CDR3 bases: TGTGCCATTCCAGGGGCCGGAAACACCATATATTTT. It specifies CAIPGAGNTIYF.

In its sample, this clone is medium-sized (0.01 to 0.1%). V gene TRBV12-5 combines with J gene TRBJ2-2; D is tentatively TRBD1 or TRBD2 (6 bases each). Trimming stripped 7 bases from V and 4 bases from J, with 16 bases between. The CDR3 has 15 residues. Looked up from germline, CDR1 is LGHNT and CDR2 is FRNRAP. CDR3 amino acids: CASAIGGTGTGELFF. Here the CDR3 DNA reads TGTGCTAGTGCCATAGGGGGGACGGGCACCGGGGAGCTGTTTTTT.

The chain joins TRBV23-1 to TRBJ2-2; no definite D call. Being an ORF, TRBV23-1 has a function that is uncertain. The CDR3 has 14 residues. V was cut by 6 bases and J by 5 bases, with 13 bases left in between. The CDR3 bases are TGCGCCAGCAGCGCAAAGAAAGATACCGGGGAGCTGTTTTTT. The encoded protein is CASSAKKDTGELFF.

The J gene is TRBJ2-2, the V gene TRBV7-9; the D is unclear. The CDR3 contains 15 residues. Germline lookup yields CDR1 SEHNR and CDR2 FQNEAQ (reference sequence). With 4 bases removed from V and 3 bases from J, the gap between germline ends came to 12 bases. Here the CDR3 reads CASSSRVWYTGELFF. Written as DNA, the CDR3 is TGTGCCAGCAGCTCCCGCGTCTGGTACACCGGGGAGCTGTTTTTT.

This chain links TRBV10-2 with TRBJ1-2; no definite D call. Germline-derived CDR1 and CDR2 are WSHSY and SAAADI. The CDR3 runs to 13 residues. Trimming pared 8 bases from V and 3 bases from J, leaving 13 bases between. Here the CDR3 reads CASSGPGDYGYTF. CDR3 nucleotide sequence: TGCGCCAGCTCAGGTCCTGGGGACTATGGCTACACCTTC.

In its sample, this clone was seen once. The V and J genes are TRBV19 and TRBJ1-1; possible D gene TRBD1, 5 bases. V lost 5 bases and J 4 bases, leaving 8 bases between the germline ends. In germline, CDR1 is LNHDA, CDR2 SQIVND (reference sequence). The CDR3 consists of 12 residues. This CDR3 reads CASSWGSTEAFF. The CDR3 nucleotides are TGTGCCAGTAGTTGGGGGTCCACTGAAGCTTTCTTT.

The sample holds one count of this clone. The genes are TRBV11-2 and TRBJ2-1, with 7 positions matching TRBD1. CDR1 and CDR2 (germline): SGHAT, FQNNGV. This CDR3 contains 15 residues. The V gene end was trimmed by 5 bases and the J gene end by 1 base; junction bases not matched to a gene: 5. CDR3 sequence: CASSKQGQSYNEQFF. CDR3 DNA: TGTGCCAGCAGCAAACAGGGGCAGTCCTACAATGAGCAGTTCTTC.

This clone was seen just once. The chain is built from TRBV5-1 and TRBJ2-7; D gene ambiguous. Germline V gives CDR1 SGHRS, CDR2 YFSETQ. The CDR3 loop spans 14 amino acids. V was clipped by 4 bases and J by 3 bases, with 14 bases between them. Here the CDR3 reads CASSPGGWDYEQYF. The CDR3 DNA is TGCGCCAGCAGCCCCGGCGGTTGGGACTACGAGCAGTACTTC.

The chain links TRBV10-3 to TRBJ2-1, with TRBD1 matching over 7 bases. V shed 4 bases, J shed 4 bases, and the junction held 10 bases outside the gene matches. This CDR3 is built from 16 residues. Germline CDR1 ENHRY, CDR2 SYGVKD. The CDR3 spells CAISGVPGTAYNEQFF. In DNA, the CDR3 is TGTGCCATCAGTGGGGTTCCAGGGACAGCTTACAATGAGCAGTTCTTC.

The CDR3 sequence: CASSQTSGTYEQYF. As DNA, the CDR3 is TGCGCCAGCAGCCAGACTAGCGGGACTTACGAGCAGTACTTC. The chain recombines TRBV4-1 with TRBJ2-7; 11 bases align to TRBD2. After removal of 3 bases from V and 4 bases from J, the junction contained 2 bases not matched to a gene. Germline V CDR1 and CDR2: MGHRA, YSYEKL. The length of the CDR3 is 14 residues.

V and J are TRBV15 and TRBJ1-1, with D possibly TRBD1 on 5 matching bases. Trimming removed 7 bases at V and 8 bases at J, with 17 bases between. Germline assignment: CDR1 LNHNV and CDR2 YYDKDF (reference sequence). This CDR3 is built from 13 residues. The CDR3 DNA follows: TGTGCCACCAACTCGGTTGGGGACTCCGAAGCTTTCTTT. Its protein product is CATNSVGDSEAFF.

The V and J genes are TRBV30 and TRBJ2-5; weak D call: TRBD2 (6 bases). The germline CDR1 and CDR2 sequences are GTSNPN and SVGIG (reference sequence). Trimming cost V 0 bases and J 5 bases, with 10 bases left between them. The CDR3 runs 13 residues. CDR3 nucleotides: TGTGCCTGGAGTGTTAATCGGGGGGAGACCCAGTACTTC. Translation: CAWSVNRGETQYF.

V is TRBV5-1 and J is TRBJ2-7; 8 positions match TRBD2. This CDR3 is 14 amino acids long. Germline V gives CDR1 SGHRS, CDR2 YFSETQ. V was clipped by 4 bases and J by 2 bases; unmatched bases: 5. Written as DNA, the CDR3 is TGCGCCAGCAGCCCCGGGACTAGGACCTACGAGCAGTACTTC. This sequence encodes CASSPGTRTYEQYF.

The chain employs TRBV7-9 and TRBJ2-2, with TRBD1 matching over 8 bases. J lost 3 bases, V lost 7 bases, and 10 bases had no gene match. Per germline, CDR1 SEHNR and CDR2 FQNEAQ (reference sequence). This CDR3 comprises 16 residues. The chain's CDR3 is CASTNGQGADTGELFF. The DNA of the CDR3 is TGTGCCAGCACCAATGGGCAGGGGGCGGACACCGGGGAGCTGTTTTTT.

This clone occurred a few times. Here the CDR3 reads CASSIIPRENQHF. For the CDR3, the DNA is TGTGCCAGTAGTATTATTCCCCGGGAGAACCAGCATTTT. The V call is TRBV19, the J call TRBJ1-5; D unresolved. V was trimmed by 3 bases and J by 12 bases, leaving 15 bases between them. CDR3 size: 13 residues. The germline CDR1 and CDR2 sequences are LNHDA and SQIVND (reference sequence).

The rearrangement joins TRBV28 to TRBJ2-4; TRBD1 matches at 8 bases. Germline V gene lookup returns CDR1 MDHEN and CDR2 SYDVKM. There are 19 residues in the CDR3. The J segment lost 1 base and the V segment lost 6 bases, leaving 17 bases of the junction unmatched. CDR3 nucleotide sequence: TGTGCCAGCAGCCACCTTCGGGACAGGCCTGCCCGGGCCAAAAACATTCAGTACTTC. It encodes CASSHLRDRPARAKNIQYF.

This chain connects TRBV10-3 to TRBJ1-2, with D hard to call. Trimming took off 8 bases at V and 5 bases at J, with 24 bases between the two ends. Germline V CDR1 and CDR2: ENHRY, SYGVKD. This CDR3 region has 16 residues. CDR3 sequence reads: CAISQWSGNPQYGYTF. The CDR3 nucleotides read TGTGCCATCTCACAGTGGTCCGGGAATCCACAGTATGGCTACACCTTC.

CDR3 in amino acids: CASSQDRGGLSQPQHF. The CDR3 DNA reads TGTGCCAGCAGCCAAGATAGAGGGGGGCTCAGTCAGCCCCAGCATTTT. V is TRBV4-2 and J is TRBJ1-5, with a possible D match to TRBD1 (6 bases). Deletions cut 0 bases from V and 6 bases from J, with 15 bases between. The CDR3 contains 16 residues. The germline V gene encodes CDR1 LGHNA and CDR2 YNFKEQ.